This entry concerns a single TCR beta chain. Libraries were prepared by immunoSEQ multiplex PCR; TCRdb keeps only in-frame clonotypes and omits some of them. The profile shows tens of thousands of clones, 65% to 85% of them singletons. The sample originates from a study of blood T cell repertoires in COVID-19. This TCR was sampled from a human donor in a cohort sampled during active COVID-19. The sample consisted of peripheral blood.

The CDR3 nucleotides read TGTGCCAGCAGCGGTAGGACAGATCAGAACACTGAAGCTTTCTTT. As protein: CASSGRTDQNTEAFF. This chain connects TRBV2 to TRBJ1-1, with a tentative D call TRBD1 (6 bases). The V and J ends lost 6 bases and 1 base respectively, with 15 bases between them. CDR1 SNHLY and CDR2 FYNNEI come from the germline V gene. The CDR3 has 15 residues.